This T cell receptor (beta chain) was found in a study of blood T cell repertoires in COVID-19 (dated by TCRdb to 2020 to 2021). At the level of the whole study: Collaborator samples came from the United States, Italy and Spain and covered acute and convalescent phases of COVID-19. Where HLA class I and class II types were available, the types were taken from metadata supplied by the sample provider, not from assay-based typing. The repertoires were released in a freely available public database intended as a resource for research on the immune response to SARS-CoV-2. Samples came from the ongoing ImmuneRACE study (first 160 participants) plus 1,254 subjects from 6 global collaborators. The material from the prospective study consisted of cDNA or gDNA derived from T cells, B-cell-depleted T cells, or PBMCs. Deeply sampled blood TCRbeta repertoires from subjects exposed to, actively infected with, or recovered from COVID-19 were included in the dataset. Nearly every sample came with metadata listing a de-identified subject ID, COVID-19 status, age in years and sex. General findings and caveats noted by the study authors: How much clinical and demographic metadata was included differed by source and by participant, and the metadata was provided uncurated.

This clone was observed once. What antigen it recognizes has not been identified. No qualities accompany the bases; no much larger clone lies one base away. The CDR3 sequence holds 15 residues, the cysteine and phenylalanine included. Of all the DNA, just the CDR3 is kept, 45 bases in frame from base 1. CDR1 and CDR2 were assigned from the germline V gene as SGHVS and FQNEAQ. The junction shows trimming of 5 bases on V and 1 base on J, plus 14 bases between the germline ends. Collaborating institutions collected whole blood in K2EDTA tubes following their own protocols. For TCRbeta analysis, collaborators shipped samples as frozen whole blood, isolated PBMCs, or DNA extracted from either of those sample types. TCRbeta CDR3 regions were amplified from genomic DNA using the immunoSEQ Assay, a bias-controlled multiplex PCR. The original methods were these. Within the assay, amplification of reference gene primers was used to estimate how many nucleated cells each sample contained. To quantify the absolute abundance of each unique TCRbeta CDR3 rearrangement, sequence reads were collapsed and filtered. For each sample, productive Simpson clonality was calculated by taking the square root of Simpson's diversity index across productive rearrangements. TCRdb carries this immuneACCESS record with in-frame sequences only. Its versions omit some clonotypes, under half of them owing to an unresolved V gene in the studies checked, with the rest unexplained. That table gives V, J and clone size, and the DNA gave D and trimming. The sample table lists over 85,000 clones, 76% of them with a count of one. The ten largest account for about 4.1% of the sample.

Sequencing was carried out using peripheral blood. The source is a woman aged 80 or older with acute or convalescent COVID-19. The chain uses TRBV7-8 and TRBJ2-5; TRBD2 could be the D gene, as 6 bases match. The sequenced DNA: TGTGCCAGCAGCCTCGGGGGTAGGGGCCAAGAGACCCAGTACTTC. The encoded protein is CASSLGGRGQETQYF.